This T cell receptor (beta chain) emerged from a study of blood T cell repertoires in COVID-19. The data were produced by immunoSEQ multiplex PCR, yet TCRdb's version contains in-frame clones alone and is incomplete. There are roughly 400,000 clones in the sample; about nine tenths occur only once, and about 0.9% lies in the top ten. Participants came from 20 to 25 US areas, aged roughly 18 to 95 years. Cohorts were assigned according to the clinical history that participants reported. This CDR3 has 15 amino acids. The germline V gene has CDR1 SGHNT and CDR2 YENEEA. Trimming pared 5 bases from V and 7 bases from J, leaving 18 bases between.

The sequenced material came from PBMCs or T cells enriched from blood (not recorded which). The TCR was taken from a woman in her thirties or forties who had been exposed to COVID-19. The rearrangement uses TRBV11-3 and TRBJ2-1; tentatively, D is TRBD1 (5 bases). CDR3 in amino acids: CASSPPPGNGNEQFF. CDR3 coding DNA: TGTGCCAGCAGCCCGCCCCCAGGGAACGGTAATGAGCAGTTCTTC.